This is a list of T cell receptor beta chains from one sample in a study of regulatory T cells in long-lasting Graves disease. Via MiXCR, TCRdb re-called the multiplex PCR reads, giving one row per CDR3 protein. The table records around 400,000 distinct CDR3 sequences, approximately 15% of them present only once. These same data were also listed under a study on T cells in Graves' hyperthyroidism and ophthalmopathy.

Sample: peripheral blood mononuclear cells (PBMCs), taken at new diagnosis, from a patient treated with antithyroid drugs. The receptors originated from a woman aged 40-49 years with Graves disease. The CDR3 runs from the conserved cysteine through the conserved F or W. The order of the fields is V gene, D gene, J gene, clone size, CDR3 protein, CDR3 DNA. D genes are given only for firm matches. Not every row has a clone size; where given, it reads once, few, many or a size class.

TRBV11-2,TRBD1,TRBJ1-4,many,CASSLGGTGSEKLFF,TGTGCCAGCAGCTTAGGGGGGACAGGGTCTGAAAAACTGTTTTTT
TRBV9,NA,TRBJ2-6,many,CASSVGWNEMGSGANVLTF,TGTGCCAGCAGCGTAGGATGGAACGAGATGGGGTCTGGGGCCAACGTCCTGACTTTC
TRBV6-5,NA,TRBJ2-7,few,CASSYVEGVGEQYF,TGTGCCAGCAGTTACGTAGAGGGAGTGGGCGAGCAGTACTTC
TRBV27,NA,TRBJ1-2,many,CASGREQGYGYTF,TGTGCCAGCGGTCGTGAACAGGGCTATGGCTACACCTTC
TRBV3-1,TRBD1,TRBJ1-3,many,CASSQGRQGAGNTIYF,TGTGCCAGCAGCCAAGGGAGACAGGGGGCTGGAAACACCATATATTTT
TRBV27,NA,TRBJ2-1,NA,CASSLRGSYDEQFF,TGTGCCAGCAGTTTACGCGGGTCCTACGATGAGCAGTTCTTC
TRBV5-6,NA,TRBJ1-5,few,CASSRTADYNQPQHF,TGTGCCAGCAGCCGGACAGCTGATTACAATCAGCCCCAGCATTTT
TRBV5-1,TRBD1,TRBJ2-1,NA,CASSMGQARDEQFF,TGCGCCAGCAGCATGGGACAGGCGCGCGATGAGCAGTTCTTC
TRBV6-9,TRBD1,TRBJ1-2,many,CASSYYGTGQSYGYTF,TGTGCCAGCAGTTACTACGGGACAGGGCAATCCTATGGCTACACCTTC
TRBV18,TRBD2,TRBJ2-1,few,CASSPGFAGTSGKLVNEQFF,TGTGCCAGCTCACCTGGCTTTGCCGGGACTAGCGGGAAATTGGTCAATGAGCAGTTCTTC
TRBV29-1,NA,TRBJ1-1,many,CSVENTEAFF,TGCAGCGTTGAGAACACTGAAGCTTTCTTT
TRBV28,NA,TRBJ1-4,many,CASSPPLLATNEKLFF,TGTGCCAGCAGTCCGCCTCTCCTTGCAACTAATGAAAAACTGTTTTTT
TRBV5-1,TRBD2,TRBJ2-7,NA,CASSVSGTSGGEQYF,TGCGCCAGCAGCGTGTCCGGGACTAGCGGCGGCGAGCAGTACTTC
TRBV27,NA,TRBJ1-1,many,CASSFSRGTEAFF,TGTGCCAGCAGTTTCTCGAGGGGCACTGAAGCTTTCTTT
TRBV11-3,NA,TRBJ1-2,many,CASSLGGKQGYTF,TGTGCCAGCAGCTTAGGCGGCAAACAAGGCTACACCTTC
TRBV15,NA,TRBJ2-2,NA,CATSRRTGELFF,TGTGCCACCAGCAGGAGGACCGGGGAGCTGTTTTTT
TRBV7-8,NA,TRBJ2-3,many,CASSSTGRSSTDTQYF,TGTGCCAGCAGCTCAACCGGGCGATCTAGCACAGATACGCAGTATTTT
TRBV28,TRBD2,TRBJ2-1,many,CASSFGGRYSYNEQFF,TGTGCCAGCAGTTTCGGCGGGAGGTATTCCTACAATGAGCAGTTCTTC
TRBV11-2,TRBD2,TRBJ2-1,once,CASSFNLQREVSSYNEQSF,TGTGCCAGCAGCTTCAACCTTCAGCGGGAGGTCAGCTCCTACAATGAGCAGTCCTTC
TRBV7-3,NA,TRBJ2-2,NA,CASSLADNTGELFF,TGTGCCAGCAGCTTGGCTGATAACACCGGGGAGCTGTTTTTT
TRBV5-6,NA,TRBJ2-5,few,CASSLLTYQETQYF,TGTGCCAGCAGCTTGTTGACATACCAAGAGACCCAGTACTTC
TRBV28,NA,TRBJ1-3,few,CASSLSGSSTGNTIYF,TGTGCCAGCAGTTTATCAGGCAGCTCTACGGGAAACACCATATATTTT
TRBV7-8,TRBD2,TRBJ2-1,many,CASSLVDSGRPVHEQFF,TGTGCCAGCAGCTTAGTGGATAGCGGGAGGCCTGTACATGAGCAGTTCTTC
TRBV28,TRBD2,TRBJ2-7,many,CASSLGLAGGWYEQYF,TGTGCCAGCAGTTTGGGTCTAGCGGGAGGATGGTACGAGCAGTACTTC
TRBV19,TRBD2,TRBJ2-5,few,CASGRGTSGRVGQETQYF,TGTGCCAGTGGGAGGGGGACTAGCGGGAGAGTTGGGCAAGAGACCCAGTACTTC
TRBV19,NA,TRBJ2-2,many,CASSSYGQTGELFF,TGTGCCAGTAGTAGTTATGGACAGACCGGGGAGCTGTTTTTT
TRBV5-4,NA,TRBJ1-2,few,CASSLNRVGYTF,TGTGCCAGCAGCTTGAACAGGGTCGGCTACACCTTC
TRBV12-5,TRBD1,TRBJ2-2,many,CASGLADTTGLPGELFF,TGTGCTAGTGGTTTGGCCGACACGACAGGGCTCCCCGGGGAGCTGTTTTTT
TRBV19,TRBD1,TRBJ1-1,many,CASRSPGGGAFF,TGTGCCAGTAGATCACCAGGGGGGGGGGCTTTCTTT
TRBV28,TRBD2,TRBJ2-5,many,CASSYGRTSGTQETQYF,TGTGCCAGCAGTTACGGGCGGACTAGCGGGACCCAAGAGACCCAGTACTTC
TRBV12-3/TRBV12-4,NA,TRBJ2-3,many,CASRKQRNTDTQYF,TGTGCCAGCAGGAAACAGCGAAACACAGATACGCAGTATTTT
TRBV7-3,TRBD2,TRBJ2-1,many,CASSPRLAGPLGNEQFF,TGTGCCAGCAGCCCAAGATTAGCGGGACCCCTCGGCAATGAGCAGTTCTTC
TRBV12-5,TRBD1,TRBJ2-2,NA,CASGLVLNRGAGELFF,TGTGCTAGTGGTTTGGTACTCAACAGGGGGGCCGGGGAGCTGTTTTTT
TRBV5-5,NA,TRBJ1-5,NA,CASSSLGGDSNQPQHF,TGTGCCAGCAGCTCTCTCGGGGGGGATAGCAATCAGCCCCAGCATTTT
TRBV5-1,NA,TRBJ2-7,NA,CASSGTGVKGRNEQYF,TGCGCCAGCAGCGGGACTGGCGTAAAGGGTCGGAACGAGCAGTACTTC
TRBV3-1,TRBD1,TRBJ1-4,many,CASSQGTVATNEKLFF,TGTGCCAGCAGCCAGGGGACAGTCGCAACTAATGAAAAACTGTTTTTT
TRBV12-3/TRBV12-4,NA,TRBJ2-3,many,CASSSQSDTQYF,TGTGCCAGCAGTTCTCAATCGGATACGCAGTATTTT
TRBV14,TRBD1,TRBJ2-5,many,CASSQEGQPRETQYF,TGTGCCAGCAGCCAAGAGGGACAGCCGAGGGAGACCCAGTACTTC
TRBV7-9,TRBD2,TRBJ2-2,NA,CASSQRSGRSYTGELFF,TGTGCCAGCAGCCAGAGAAGCGGGAGGTCTTACACCGGGGAGCTGTTTTTT
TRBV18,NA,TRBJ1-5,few,CASSPATRAGNQPQHF,TGTGCCAGCTCACCTGCCACGAGGGCGGGCAATCAGCCCCAGCATTTT
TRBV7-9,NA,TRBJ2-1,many,CASSTNRGGEGESYNEQFF,TGTGCCAGCAGCACAAATAGGGGGGGGGAGGGAGAATCCTACAATGAGCAGTTCTTC
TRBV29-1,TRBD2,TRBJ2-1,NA,CSVETGLAVSSYNEQFF,TGCAGCGTTGAAACTGGACTAGCGGTTAGCTCCTACAATGAGCAGTTCTTC
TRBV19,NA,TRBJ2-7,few,CASSSWQGSSYEQYF,TGTGCCAGTAGTTCGTGGCAGGGGTCCTCCTACGAGCAGTACTTC
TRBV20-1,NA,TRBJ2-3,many,CSAREWSRAADTQYF,TGCAGTGCTAGAGAATGGTCGAGAGCGGCAGATACGCAGTATTTT
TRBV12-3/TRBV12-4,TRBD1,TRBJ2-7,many,CASSLGPEQGATYEQYF,TGTGCCAGCAGTTTGGGCCCGGAACAGGGGGCGACCTACGAGCAGTACTTC
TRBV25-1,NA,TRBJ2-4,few,CASSEVSGNIQYF,TGTGCCAGCAGTGAGGTATCTGGGAACATTCAGTACTTC
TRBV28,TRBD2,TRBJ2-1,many,CASSLRGLAVNEQFF,TGTGCCAGCAGTCTCCGAGGACTAGCGGTCAATGAGCAGTTCTTC
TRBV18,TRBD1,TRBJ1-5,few,CASSNRGGDQPQHF,TGTGCCAGCTCAAACAGGGGGGGAGATCAGCCCCAGCATTTT
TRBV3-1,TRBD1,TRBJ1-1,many,CASRPSGQGKTEAFF,TGTGCCAGCAGACCCTCGGGACAGGGGAAAACTGAAGCTTTCTTT
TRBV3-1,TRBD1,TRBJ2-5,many,CASSQRDRGRGGFQETQYF,TGTGCCAGCAGCCAACGGGACAGGGGGCGCGGGGGGTTCCAAGAGACCCAGTACTTC
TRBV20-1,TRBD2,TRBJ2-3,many,CSARGTSGRLGYTQYF,TGCAGTGCTAGAGGGACTAGCGGGAGATTGGGGTATACGCAGTATTTT
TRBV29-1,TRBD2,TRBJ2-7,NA,CSVQTSGDYEQYF,TGCAGCGTCCAGACTAGCGGGGACTACGAGCAGTACTTC
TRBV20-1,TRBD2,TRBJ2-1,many,CSARNQRGSSYNEQFF,TGCAGTGCTAGAAACCAGCGGGGGAGCTCCTACAATGAGCAGTTCTTC
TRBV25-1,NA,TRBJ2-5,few,CASSEYSAPGWETQYF,TGTGCCAGCAGTGAATATAGCGCCCCAGGGTGGGAGACCCAGTACTTC
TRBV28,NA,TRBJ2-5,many,CASSLRGRFSSSTQYF,TGTGCCAGCAGTTTGCGAGGGAGGTTTTCGTCTTCGACCCAGTACTTC
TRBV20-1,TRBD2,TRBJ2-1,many,CSASSAGGYYNEQFF,TGCAGTGCTAGTTCGGCGGGAGGGTACTACAATGAGCAGTTCTTC
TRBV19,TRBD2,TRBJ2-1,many,CASSIAAGGGNEQFF,TGTGCCAGTAGTATCGCAGCGGGAGGGGGCAATGAGCAGTTCTTC
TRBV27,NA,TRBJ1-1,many,CASSLLGRPDGPEAFF,TGTGCCAGCAGTTTATTGGGGCGGCCAGATGGGCCTGAAGCTTTCTTT
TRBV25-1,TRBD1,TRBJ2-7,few,CASSVGTGSHEQYF,TGTGCCAGCAGTGTCGGGACAGGGTCCCACGAGCAGTACTTC